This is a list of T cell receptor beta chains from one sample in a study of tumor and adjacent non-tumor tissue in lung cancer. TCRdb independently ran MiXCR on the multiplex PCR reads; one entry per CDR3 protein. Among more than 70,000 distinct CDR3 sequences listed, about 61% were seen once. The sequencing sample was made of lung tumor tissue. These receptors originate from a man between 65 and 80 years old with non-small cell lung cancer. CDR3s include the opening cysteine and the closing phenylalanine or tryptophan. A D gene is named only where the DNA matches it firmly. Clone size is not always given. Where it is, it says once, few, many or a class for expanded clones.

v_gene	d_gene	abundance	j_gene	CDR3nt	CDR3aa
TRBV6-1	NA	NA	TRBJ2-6	TGTGCCAGCAGTGCCGAGGACACCTCTGGGGTCAACGTCCTGATTTTC	CASSAEDTSGVNVLIF
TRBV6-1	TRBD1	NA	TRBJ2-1	TGTGCCTGCAGTGCGAGGGACAGGGGATTCAATGAGCAGTTCTTC	CACSARDRGFNEQFF
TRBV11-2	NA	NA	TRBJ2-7	TGTGCCAGCAGTCTCCTCGTTGAAGCGCAGTACTTC	CASSLLVEAQYF
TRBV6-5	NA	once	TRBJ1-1	TGTGCAAGCGGTACCCAGCAAAACACTGAAGCTTTCTTT	CASGTQQNTEAFF
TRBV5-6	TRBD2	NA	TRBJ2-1	TGTACCAGCAGCTCACCCTGGAGGTTGCGGGAGGGCCACGATGAGCAGTTCTTC	CTSSSPWRLREGHDEQFF
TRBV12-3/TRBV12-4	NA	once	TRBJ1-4	TGTACCAGCGGCCGCTCTCAGGGGTCAGCGAGAAAACTGTTTTTT	CTSGRSQGSARKLFF
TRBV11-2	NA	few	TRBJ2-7	TGTGCCAGCAGCCCAACATCCCGGGGCTGGGGGTCTCCCTACGAGCAGTACTTC	CASSPTSRGWGSPYEQYF
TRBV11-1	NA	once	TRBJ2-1	TGTGCCAGCAGCCCCTCTCGGAGCGGAGGCTACAATGAGCAGTGCTTC	CASSPSRSGGYNEQCF
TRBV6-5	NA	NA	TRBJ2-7	TGTGCCAGCAGTCCTCAGGATTACGAGCAGTACTTC	CASSPQDYEQYF
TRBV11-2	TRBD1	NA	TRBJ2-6	TGTGCCAGTAGCTCCCCGAGGGGAAGAGGGGGCTCTGAGGCCAACGTCCTGTCTTTC	CASSSPRGRGGSEANVLSF
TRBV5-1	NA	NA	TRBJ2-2	TGCGCCAGCAGATTGACACCTACGGGGGCCGGGGAGCTGTTTTTT	CASRLTPTGAGELFF
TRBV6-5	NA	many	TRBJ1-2	TGTGCCAGCAGTCCGACTCAGGGTGGCTATGGCTACACCTTC	CASSPTQGGYGYTF
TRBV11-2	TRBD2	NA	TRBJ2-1	TGTTCCAGCAGCCTAAGCGGGAGCTACTACAATGAGCAGTTCTTC	CSSSLSGSYYNEQFF
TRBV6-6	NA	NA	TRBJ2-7	TGTGCCAGCAGTTACTTCAACGACGAGCAGTACTTC	CASSYFNDEQYF
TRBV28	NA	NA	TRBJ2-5	TGTGTCAGCAGTTTCAGAGAGACTCAGTACTTC	CVSSFRETQYF
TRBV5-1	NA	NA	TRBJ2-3	TGCGCCAGCAGCCCCGCGGGAATTCTAGCGTCTAGCACAGATACGCAGTATTTT	CASSPAGILASSTDTQYF
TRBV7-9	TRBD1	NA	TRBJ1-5	TGTGCCAGCTGCTTAGAGGGGGGACAGCCCCAACATTTT	CASCLEGGQPQHF
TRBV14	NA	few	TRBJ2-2	TGTGCCAGCAGCCAAGGTCCAGTTACCGGGGAGCTGTTTTTT	CASSQGPVTGELFF
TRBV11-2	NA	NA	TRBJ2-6	TGTGCCAGCAGCCCGTGGGGCGGACCCGAGGCCAACGTCCCGACTTTC	CASSPWGGPEANVPTF
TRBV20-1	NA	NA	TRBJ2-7	TGCAGTGTTAGACGGTCCTCCTACGAGCAGTACTTC	CSVRRSSYEQYF
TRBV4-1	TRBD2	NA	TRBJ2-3	TGCGCCAGCAGCCTAGGCATAGCGGGATATACGCAGTATTTT	CASSLGIAGYTQYF
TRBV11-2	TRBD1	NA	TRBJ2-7	TGTGCCAGCAGCCCGACTGCCGGGACAGGTACCTACGAGCAGTACTTT	CASSPTAGTGTYEQYF
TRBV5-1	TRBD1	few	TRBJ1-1	TGCGCCAGCAGCCCCAATGTTGGGACAGAGTACATGAACACTGAAGCTTTCTTT	CASSPNVGTEYMNTEAFF
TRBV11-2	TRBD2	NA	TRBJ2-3	TGTGCCAGCAGCCCTGGACTAGCGGGTCTCTTGAGCACTGATACGCAGTATTTT	CASSPGLAGLLSTDTQYF
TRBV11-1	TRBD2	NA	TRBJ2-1	TGTGCAATCAGCTGGTACCCAGCGGGAGTCCCCTACAATGAGCACTTCTTC	CAISWYPAGVPYNEHFF
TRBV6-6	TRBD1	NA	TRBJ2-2	TGTGACGGATCGGGACAGGGGGCACCCGGGGGGCTGTTTTTT	CDGSGQGAPGGLFF
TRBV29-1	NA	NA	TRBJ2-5	TGCAGCGTTCTGGGGGTCTACTCTACTCAAGAGACCCAGTACTTC	CSVLGVYSTQETQYF
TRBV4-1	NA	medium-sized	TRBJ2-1	TGCGCCAGCAGCCAATCCGGGGCACGAGTCGTAAATGAGCAGTTCTTC	CASSQSGARVVNEQFF
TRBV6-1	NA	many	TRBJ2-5	TGTGCCAGCAGTGAACGTGCAGGGAGGATCTCGGAGACCCAGTACTTC	CASSERAGRISETQYF
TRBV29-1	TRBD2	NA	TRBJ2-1	TGCAGTGTTGGGGGACTAGCGGCTGAGAACTCCTACAATGAGCAGTTCTTC	CSVGGLAAENSYNEQFF
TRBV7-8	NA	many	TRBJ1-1	TGTGCCAGCAGCTTAGGGAGTGCGCTACTTATGAACACTGAAGCTTTCTTT	CASSLGSALLMNTEAFF
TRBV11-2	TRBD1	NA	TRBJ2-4	TGTGCCAGCAGCCAAGGGTTCCTGACAGGGGCCCCTGGGCCCCAAAACATTCAGTACTTC	CASSQGFLTGAPGPQNIQYF
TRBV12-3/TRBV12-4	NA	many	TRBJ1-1	TGTGCCAGCAGTTTAATGAAGGATGCTGAAGCTTTCTTT	CASSLMKDAEAFF
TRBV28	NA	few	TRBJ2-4	TGTGCCAGCAGTTTTCAGGGCTCGAAAAACATTCAGTACTTC	CASSFQGSKNIQYF
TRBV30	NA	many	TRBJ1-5	TGTGCCTGGAGTGTATTGGGTCGTCAGCCCCAGCATTTT	CAWSVLGRQPQHF